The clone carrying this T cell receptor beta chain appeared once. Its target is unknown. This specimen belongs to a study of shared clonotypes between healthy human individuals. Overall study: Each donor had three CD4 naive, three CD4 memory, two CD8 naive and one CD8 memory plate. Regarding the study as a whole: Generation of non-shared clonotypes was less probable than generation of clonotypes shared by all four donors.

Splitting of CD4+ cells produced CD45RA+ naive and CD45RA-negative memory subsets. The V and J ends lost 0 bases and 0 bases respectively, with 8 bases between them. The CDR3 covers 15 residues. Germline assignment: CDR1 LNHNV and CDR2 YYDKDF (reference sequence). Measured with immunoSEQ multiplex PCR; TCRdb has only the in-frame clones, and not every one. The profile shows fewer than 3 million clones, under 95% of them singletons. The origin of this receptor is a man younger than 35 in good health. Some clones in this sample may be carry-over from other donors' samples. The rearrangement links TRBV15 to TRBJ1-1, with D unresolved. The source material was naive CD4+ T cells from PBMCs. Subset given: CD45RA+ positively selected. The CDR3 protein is CATSREQTMNTEAFF. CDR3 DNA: TGTGCCACCAGCAGAGAACAGACCATGAACACTGAAGCTTTCTTT.